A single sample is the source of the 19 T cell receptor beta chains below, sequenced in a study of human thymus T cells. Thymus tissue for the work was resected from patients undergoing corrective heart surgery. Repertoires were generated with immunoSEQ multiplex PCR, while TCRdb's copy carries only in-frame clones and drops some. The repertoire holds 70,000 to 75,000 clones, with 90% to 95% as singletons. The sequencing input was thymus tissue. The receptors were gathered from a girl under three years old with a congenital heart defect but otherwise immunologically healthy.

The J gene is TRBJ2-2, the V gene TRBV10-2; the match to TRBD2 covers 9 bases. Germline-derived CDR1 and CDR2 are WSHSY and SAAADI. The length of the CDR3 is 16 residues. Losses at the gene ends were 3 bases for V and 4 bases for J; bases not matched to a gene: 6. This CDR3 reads CASSDGTSTSTGELFF. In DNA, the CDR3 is TGCGCCAGCAGTGACGGGACTAGCACCTCCACCGGGGAGCTGTTTTTT.

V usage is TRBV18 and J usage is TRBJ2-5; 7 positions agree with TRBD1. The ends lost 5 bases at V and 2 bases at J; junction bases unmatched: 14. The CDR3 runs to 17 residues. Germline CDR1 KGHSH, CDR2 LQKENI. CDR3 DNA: TGTGCCAGCTCATCCACACCCACCGGGACAGATCAAGAGACCCAGTACTTC. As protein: CASSSTPTGTDQETQYF.

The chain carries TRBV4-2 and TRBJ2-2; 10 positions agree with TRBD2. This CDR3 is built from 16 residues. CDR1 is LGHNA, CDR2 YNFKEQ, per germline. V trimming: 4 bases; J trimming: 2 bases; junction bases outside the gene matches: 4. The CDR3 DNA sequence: TGTGCCAGCAGCCCGAGGACTAGCGGAAACACCGGGGAGCTGTTTTTT. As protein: CASSPRTSGNTGELFF.

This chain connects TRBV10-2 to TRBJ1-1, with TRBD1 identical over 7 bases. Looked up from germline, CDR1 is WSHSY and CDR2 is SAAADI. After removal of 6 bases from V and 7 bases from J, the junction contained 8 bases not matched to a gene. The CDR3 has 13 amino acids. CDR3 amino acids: CASRTGRVHEAFF. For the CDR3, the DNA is TGCGCCAGCAGGACAGGGAGGGTTCATGAAGCTTTCTTT.

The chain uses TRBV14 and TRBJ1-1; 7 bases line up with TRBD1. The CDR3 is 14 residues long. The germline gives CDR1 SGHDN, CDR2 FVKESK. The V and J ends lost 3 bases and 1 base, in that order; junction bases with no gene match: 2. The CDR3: CASSQGQQNTEAFF. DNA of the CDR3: TGTGCCAGCAGCCAGGGACAGCAGAACACTGAAGCTTTCTTT.

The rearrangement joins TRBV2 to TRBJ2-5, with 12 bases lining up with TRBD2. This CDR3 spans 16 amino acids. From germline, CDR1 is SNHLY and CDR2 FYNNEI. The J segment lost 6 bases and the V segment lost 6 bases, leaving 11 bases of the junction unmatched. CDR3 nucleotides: TGTGCCAGCAGCCTCATTCTAGCGGGAGGGCCCAAGACCCAGTACTTC. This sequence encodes CASSLILAGGPKTQYF.

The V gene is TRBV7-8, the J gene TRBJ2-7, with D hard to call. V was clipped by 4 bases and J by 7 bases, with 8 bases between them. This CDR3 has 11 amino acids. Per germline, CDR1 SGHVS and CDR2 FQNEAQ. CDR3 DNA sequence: TGTGCCAGCAGCTCCATTAGTGAGCAGTACTTC. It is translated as CASSSISEQYF.

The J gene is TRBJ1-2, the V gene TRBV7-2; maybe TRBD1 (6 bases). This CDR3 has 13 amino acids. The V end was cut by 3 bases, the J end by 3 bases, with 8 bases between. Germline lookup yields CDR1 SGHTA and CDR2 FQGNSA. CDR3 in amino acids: CASSFRQDYGYTF. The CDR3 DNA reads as TGTGCCAGCAGCTTCAGACAGGACTATGGCTACACCTTC.

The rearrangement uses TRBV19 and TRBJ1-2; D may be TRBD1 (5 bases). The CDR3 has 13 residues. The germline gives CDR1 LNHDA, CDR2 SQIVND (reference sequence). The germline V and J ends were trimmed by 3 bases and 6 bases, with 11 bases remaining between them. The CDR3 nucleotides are TGTGCCAGTAGTATTATCACAGGCAATGGCTACACCTTC. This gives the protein CASSIITGNGYTF.

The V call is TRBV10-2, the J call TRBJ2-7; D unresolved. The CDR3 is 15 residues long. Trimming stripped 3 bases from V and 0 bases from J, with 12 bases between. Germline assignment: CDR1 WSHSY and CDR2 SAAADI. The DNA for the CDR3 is TGCGCCAGCAGTGAAAGAGGACGGACCTCCTACGAGCAGTACTTC. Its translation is CASSERGRTSYEQYF.

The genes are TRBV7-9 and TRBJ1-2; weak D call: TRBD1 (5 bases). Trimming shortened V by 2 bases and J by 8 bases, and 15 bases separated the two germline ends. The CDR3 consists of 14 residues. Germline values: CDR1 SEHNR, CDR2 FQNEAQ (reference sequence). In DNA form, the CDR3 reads TGTGCCAGCAGCTTAAGGTGGTGGGACTTCGGCTACACCTTC. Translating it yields CASSLRWWDFGYTF.

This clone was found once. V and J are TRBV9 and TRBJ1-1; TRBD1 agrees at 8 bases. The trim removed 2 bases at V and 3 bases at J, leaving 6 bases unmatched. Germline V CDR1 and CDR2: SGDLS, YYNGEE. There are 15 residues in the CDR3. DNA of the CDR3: TGTGCCAGCAGCGTTTCAGGGGGCAGGGACACTGAAGCTTTCTTT. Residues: CASSVSGGRDTEAFF.

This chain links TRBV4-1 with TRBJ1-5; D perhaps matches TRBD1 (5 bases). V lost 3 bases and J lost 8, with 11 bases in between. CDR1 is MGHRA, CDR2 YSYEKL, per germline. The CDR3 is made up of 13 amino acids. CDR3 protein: CASSHGTGEPQHF. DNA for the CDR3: TGCGCCAGCAGCCATGGGACTGGAGAGCCCCAGCATTTT.

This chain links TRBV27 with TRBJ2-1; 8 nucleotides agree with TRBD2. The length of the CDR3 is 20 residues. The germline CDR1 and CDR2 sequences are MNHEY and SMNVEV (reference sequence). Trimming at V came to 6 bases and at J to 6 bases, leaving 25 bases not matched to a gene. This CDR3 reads CASRDLGSGSSGRRANEQFF. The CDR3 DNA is TGTGCCAGCAGGGACCTGGGGTCTGGTTCTAGCGGGCGAAGGGCCAATGAGCAGTTCTTC.

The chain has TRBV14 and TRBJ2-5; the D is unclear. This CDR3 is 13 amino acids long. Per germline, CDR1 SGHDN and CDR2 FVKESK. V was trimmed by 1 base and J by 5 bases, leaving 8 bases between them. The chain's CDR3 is CASSQAIRETQYF. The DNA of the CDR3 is TGTGCCAGCAGCCAAGCGATAAGGGAGACCCAGTACTTC.

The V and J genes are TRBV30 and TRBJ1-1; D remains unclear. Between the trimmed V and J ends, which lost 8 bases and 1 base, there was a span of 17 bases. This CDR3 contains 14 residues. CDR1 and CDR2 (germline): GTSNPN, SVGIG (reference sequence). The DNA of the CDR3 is TGTGCCATACCCTCTACGGTATCGAACACTGAAGCTTTCTTT. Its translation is CAIPSTVSNTEAFF.

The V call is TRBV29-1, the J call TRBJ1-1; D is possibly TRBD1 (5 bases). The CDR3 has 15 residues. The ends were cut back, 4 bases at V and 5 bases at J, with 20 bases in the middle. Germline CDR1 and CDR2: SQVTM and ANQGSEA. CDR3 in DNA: TGCAGCGTTGGCGGGGCCCTCCGGGGTGTGACTGAAGCTTTCTTT. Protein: CSVGGALRGVTEAFF.

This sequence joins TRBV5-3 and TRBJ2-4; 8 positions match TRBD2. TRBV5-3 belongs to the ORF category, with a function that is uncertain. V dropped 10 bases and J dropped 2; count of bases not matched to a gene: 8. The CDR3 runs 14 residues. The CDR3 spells CASGGALSKNIQYF. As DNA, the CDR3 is TGTGCCTCCGGGGGGGCCCTATCCAAAAACATTCAGTACTTC.

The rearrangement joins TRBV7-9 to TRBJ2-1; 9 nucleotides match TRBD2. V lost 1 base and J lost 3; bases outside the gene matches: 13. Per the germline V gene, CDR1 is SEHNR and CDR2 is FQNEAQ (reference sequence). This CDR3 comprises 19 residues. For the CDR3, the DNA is TGTGCCAGCAGCTTAGTGTCGCGGCTAGCGGGGACCTTCTACAATGAGCAGTTCTTC. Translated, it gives CASSLVSRLAGTFYNEQFF.